The 18 T cell receptor beta chains given below trace back to one sample, sequenced in a study of shared clonotypes between healthy human individuals. CD45RO-negative CD8 cells positively selected for CCR7 made up the naive population, which excluded terminally differentiated effector memory CD45RA+ cells. TCRdb's table, derived via immunoSEQ multiplex PCR, lists solely in-frame clones and lacks some. The sample holds 750,000 to 1,000,000 clones, almost 95% seen once. The specimen sequenced was naive CD8+ T cells sorted from blood. Every receptor here comes from a man aged 25-40 years in good health.

This rearrangement joins TRBV7-2 to TRBJ2-1; no reliable D call. Trimming removed 6 bases at V and 10 bases at J, with 10 bases between. This CDR3 comprises 11 residues. Germline V gene lookup returns CDR1 SGHTA and CDR2 FQGNSA. The CDR3 loop reads CASSPSREQFF. The CDR3 nucleotides are TGTGCCAGCAGTCCTTCCAGGGAGCAGTTCTTC. Using reference TRBV7-2 and TRBJ2-1 for the parts outside the CDR3, the full variable domain is GAGVSQSPSNKVTEKGKDVELRCDPISGHTALYWYRQSLGQGLEFLIYFQGNSAPDKSGLPSDRFSAERTGGSVSTLTIQRTQQEDSAVYLCASSPSREQFFGPGTRLTVL.

The chain carries TRBV4-1 and TRBJ1-5; no firm D call. The germline V gene encodes CDR1 MGHRA and CDR2 YSYEKL. This CDR3 comprises 15 residues. Trimming removed 0 bases from V and 8 bases from J, with 14 bases in between. Here the CDR3 DNA reads TGCGCCAGCAGCCAAGATCAGCCGGGCGTGGAGCCCCAGCATTTT. It translates to CASSQDQPGVEPQHF.

The genes are TRBV11-2 and TRBJ2-1; TRBD2 might be the D (5 bases). V was cut by 0 bases and J by 3 bases, with 9 bases left in between. From germline, CDR1 is SGHAT and CDR2 FQNNGV. The CDR3 runs to 15 residues. The CDR3 loop is CASSLDSGGYNEQFF. The DNA of the CDR3 is TGTGCCAGCAGCTTAGACAGCGGAGGCTACAATGAGCAGTTCTTC.

V and J are TRBV29-1 and TRBJ2-7; 14 bases are a match to TRBD2. Trimming took 5 bases from V and 6 from J; bases not matched to a gene: 3. The CDR3 loop spans 13 amino acids. Germline loops: CDR1 SQVTM, CDR2 ANQGSEA. In DNA, the CDR3 is TGCAGCGTTTTCGGACTAGCGGGAGGCGAGCAGTACTTC. It encodes CSVFGLAGGEQYF.

CDR3 loop: CASSRGTSGSIYNEQFF. The CDR3 DNA reads TGTGCCAGTAGTAGGGGGACTAGCGGGAGTATCTACAATGAGCAGTTCTTC. V and J are TRBV19 and TRBJ2-1, with TRBD2 identical over 14 bases. With 4 bases clipped from V and 3 bases from J, the junction kept 5 bases outside the gene matches. Looked up from germline, CDR1 is LNHDA and CDR2 is SQIVND (reference sequence). This CDR3 spans 17 amino acids.

The CDR3 region has the DNA TGTGCCAGCAGCACCGGAGATGAGCAGTTCTTC. Its translation: CASSTGDEQFF. The chain has TRBV7-2 and TRBJ2-1; no clear D. The V gene's germline CDR1 is SGHTA and CDR2 FQGNSA. V was cut by 5 bases and J by 8 bases, with 7 bases left in between. This CDR3 is 11 amino acids long.

This chain joins TRBV19 and TRBJ2-1, with TRBD1 matching 7 bases. CDR3 length equals 14 residues. Trimming removed 5 bases from V and 9 bases from J; junction bases left unmatched: 10. The germline V gene encodes CDR1 LNHDA and CDR2 SQIVND (reference sequence). The CDR3 sequence: CASSEAGGLAEQFF. Written as DNA, the CDR3 is TGTGCCAGTAGTGAGGCAGGGGGATTAGCTGAGCAGTTCTTC.

The chain employs TRBV6-5 and TRBJ2-1; D gene uncertain. V was pared by 6 bases and J by 6 bases, with 12 bases between. The germline V gene encodes CDR1 MNHEY and CDR2 SVGAGI. CDR3 size: 13 residues. CDR3 DNA sequence: TGTGCCAGCAGCCCTATTCCCCCCAATGAGCAGTTCTTC. This codes for CASSPIPPNEQFF.

V is TRBV7-9 and J is TRBJ2-7; D unclear. The germline CDR1 and CDR2 sequences are SEHNR and FQNEAQ (reference sequence). The CDR3 covers 15 residues. Trimming removed 5 bases from V and 3 bases from J, with 17 bases in between. CDR3 DNA sequence: TGTGCCAGCAGCCTCGTCGAAGGGCCTGGCTACGAGCAGTACTTC. This codes for CASSLVEGPGYEQYF.

CDR3 in amino acids: CSAQTDHEQYF. DNA for the CDR3: TGCAGCGCCCAGACAGATCACGAGCAGTACTTC. This chain uses TRBV29-1 with TRBJ2-7; possible D gene TRBD1, 5 bases. This CDR3 spans 11 amino acids. Looked up from germline, CDR1 is SQVTM and CDR2 is ANQGSEA. V was clipped by 7 bases and J by 5 bases, with 12 bases between them.

This sequence joins TRBV30 and TRBJ1-1; a possible D gene is TRBD1 (5 bases). The V and J ends lost 4 bases and 4 bases respectively, with 31 bases between them. The germline CDR1 and CDR2 sequences are GTSNPN and SVGIG (reference sequence). CDR3 length: 19 residues. The CDR3 DNA is TGTGCCTGGACTGCCCCCCCAGGGTACTACCGAGTAATCTTCACTGAAGCTTTCTTT. The encoded protein is CAWTAPPGYYRVIFTEAFF.

The rearrangement uses TRBV4-2 and TRBJ1-2, with 8 bases that match TRBD1. Germline V gene data show CDR1 as LGHNA and CDR2 as YNFKEQ. V shed 1 base, J shed 4 bases, and the junction held 8 bases outside the gene matches. The CDR3 extends over 16 amino acids. CDR3 sequence: CASSQATGEYSYGYTF. DNA of the CDR3: TGTGCCAGCAGCCAAGCGACAGGGGAGTATAGCTATGGCTACACCTTC.

V is TRBV5-1 and J is TRBJ2-7, with 7 bases aligning to TRBD1. The V gene's germline CDR1 is SGHRS and CDR2 YFSETQ. V lost 3 bases, J lost 5 bases, and 5 bases stayed unmatched. This CDR3 spans 13 amino acids. The CDR3 reads CASSSGQRNEQYF. The CDR3 DNA reads as TGCGCCAGCAGCTCGGGACAGCGAAACGAGCAGTACTTC. Drawing the rest from reference TRBV5-1 and TRBJ2-7, the complete variable domain is KAGVTQTPRYLIKTRGQQVTLSCSPISGHRSVSWYQQTPGQGLQFLFEYFSETQRNKGNFPGRFSGRQFSNSRSEMNVSTLELGDSALYLCASSSGQRNEQYFGPGTRLTVT.

This sequence joins TRBV6-6 and TRBJ2-1; no clear D. Germline CDR1 MNHNY, CDR2 SVGAGI (reference sequence). V shed 0 bases and J shed 4 bases, with 7 bases lying between them. The CDR3 contains 14 residues. The CDR3 region is CASSYSIFYNEQFF. The DNA of the CDR3 is TGTGCCAGCAGTTACTCGATATTTTACAATGAGCAGTTCTTC.

V and J are TRBV7-2 and TRBJ1-5; TRBD1 aligns across 9 bases. The CDR3 totals 16 residues. CDR1 SGHTA and CDR2 FQGNSA come from the germline V gene. V lost 2 bases to trimming and J lost 4 bases; unmatched junction nucleotides: 6. For the CDR3, the DNA is TGTGCCAGCAGCTTAATGGGACAGGGAATTAATCAGCCCCAGCATTTT. Its translation is CASSLMGQGINQPQHF.

The chain links TRBV7-9 to TRBJ1-1, with D possibly matching TRBD1 (5 bases). The CDR3 has 17 residues. Trimming removed 1 base at V and 0 bases at J, with 15 bases between. CDR1 SEHNR and CDR2 FQNEAQ come from the germline V gene (reference sequence). The CDR3 region is CASSLVGQGLMNTEAFF. CDR3 DNA: TGTGCCAGCAGCTTAGTGGGCCAGGGACTAATGAACACTGAAGCTTTCTTT.

V gene TRBV25-1 combines with J gene TRBJ2-7; 8 positions match TRBD1. CDR1 and CDR2 from the germline V gene are MGHDK and SYGVNS. The CDR3 consists of 13 residues. Germline trimming cut 5 bases from V and 3 bases from J; bases unmatched to any gene: 3. The DNA for the CDR3 is TGTGCCAGCAGTCCAGACAGGGGCTACGAGCAGTACTTC. The encoded protein is CASSPDRGYEQYF.

This clone was counted a single time. The chain joins TRBV5-6 to TRBJ2-1, with D unclear. Germline V gives CDR1 SGHDT, CDR2 YYEEEE. The V gene lost 2 bases and the J gene lost 3 bases, with 12 bases spanning the gap. The CDR3 length is 15 residues. DNA of the CDR3: TGTGCCAGCAGCTTAGCACCCCCTAACTACAATGAGCAGTTCTTC. This gives the protein CASSLAPPNYNEQFF.